This T cell receptor beta chain came from a study of shared clonotypes between healthy human individuals. Sequencing was performed with immunoSEQ multiplex PCR; in TCRdb, only in-frame clones are kept and a portion is missing. The table lists 650,000 to 700,000 clones, around 91% of them singletons. This clonotype originated in a man aged 18 to 29 in good health. Some clones in this sample may be carry-over from other donors' samples. The specimen was memory CD8+ T cells from PBMCs. Subset in this sample: CD45RO+ cells pooled with CCR7-negative TemRA cells.

DNA for the CDR3: TGTGCCAGCAGCCCTCCCCTAGCGCAACACAATGAGCAGTTCTTC. Translated: CASSPPLAQHNEQFF. The chain employs TRBV7-9 and TRBJ2-1, with D possibly TRBD2 on 6 matching bases. Per the germline V gene, CDR1 is SEHNR and CDR2 is FQNEAQ (reference sequence). V shed 5 bases and J shed 5 bases, with 16 bases lying between them. This CDR3 region has 15 residues. The complete variable domain, with remaining parts taken from reference TRBV7-9 and TRBJ2-1, reads DTGVSQNPRHKITKRGQNVTFRCDPISEHNRLYWYRQTLGQGPEFLTYFQNEAQLEKSRLLSDRFSAERPKGSFSTLEIQRTEQGDSAMYLCASSPPLAQHNEQFFGPGTRLTVL.